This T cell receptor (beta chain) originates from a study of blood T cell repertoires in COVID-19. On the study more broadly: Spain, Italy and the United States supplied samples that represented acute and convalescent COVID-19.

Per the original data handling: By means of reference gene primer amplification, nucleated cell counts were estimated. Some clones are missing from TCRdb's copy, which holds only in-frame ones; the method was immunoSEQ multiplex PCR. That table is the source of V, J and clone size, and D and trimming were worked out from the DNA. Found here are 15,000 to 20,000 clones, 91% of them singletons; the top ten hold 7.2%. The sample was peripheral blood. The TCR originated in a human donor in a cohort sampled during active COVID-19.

CDR3 amino acids: CASSSEGGSNQPQHF. Here the CDR3 DNA reads TGCGCCAGCAGTTCCGAGGGGGGGAGCAATCAGCCCCAGCATTTT. The V and J genes are TRBV5-1 and TRBJ1-5, with D tentatively TRBD1 (6 bases). Germline CDR1 reads SGHRS; CDR2 reads YFSETQ. There are 15 residues in the CDR3. V was clipped by 5 bases and J by 1 base, with 13 bases between them.